This record looks at one T cell receptor beta chain sequence and its context. Antigen: not known. This record belongs to a study of cytomegalovirus exposure and HLA in healthy donors. CDR3 length: 15 residues. Deletions cut 1 base from V and 6 bases from J, with 14 bases between. Germline V gene sequence: CDR1 SGHAT, CDR2 FQNNGV. Overall study results and limits: Reports state that TCR beta sequences accurately predicted most subjects' HLA-A and HLA-B alleles. Most TCR sequences were seen very rarely across donors, but some public TCRs occurred in many. TCR beta V- and J-gene trimming, according to a later analysis, was linked to a missense DCLRE1C variant. Sequencing likely caused a cluster of highly shared sequence variants.

Both 60 Vbeta primers and 13 Jbeta primers went into the PCR. The protocol was immunoSEQ multiplex PCR, while the TCRdb copy is restricted to in-frame clones and leaves out a portion. Its table records more than 90,000 clones. The chain couples TRBV11-2 to TRBJ2-3, with D maybe TRBD1 (6 bases). The sample comprised PBMCs. The TCR originated in a man aged 40-49 years in good health and CMV-seropositive. This CDR3 reads CASSLVGDTGDTQYF. CDR3 in DNA: TGTGCCAGCAGCTTAGTTGGGGACACCGGGGATACGCAGTATTTT.